This TCR beta chain was sequenced for a study of T cells in Graves' hyperthyroidism and ophthalmopathy. Whole-study results and caveats: Peripheral blood also featured most of the thyroid clonotypes expanded above 0.001.

TCR beta CDR3 region amplification was performed from RNA transcripts. HTBI primers drove first-round RT-PCR of the TCR CDR3. Using its own MiXCR run on the multiplex PCR reads, TCRdb lists one record per CDR3 protein. The sample records 400,000 to 600,000 distinct CDR3 sequences, about a fifth being singletons. V shed 3 bases, J shed 1 base, and the junction held 6 bases outside the gene matches. From germline, CDR1 is SGHVS and CDR2 FQNEAQ. The CDR3 spans 17 residues. Only a few counts were recorded for this clonotype. The target antigen is unknown. This sequence originates from a man younger than 35 with Graves' hyperthyroidism. The genes are TRBV7-8 and TRBJ2-5, with 12 nucleotides matching TRBD2. Material: blood. DNA of the CDR3: TGTGCCAGCAGCTTCCGACTAGCGGGGGTAACCCAAGAGACCCAGTACTTC. This translates into CASSFRLAGVTQETQYF.